Shown below are 9 T cell receptor beta chains from a single sample sequenced in a study of cytomegalovirus exposure and HLA in healthy donors. The PCR was carried out with 60 Vbeta primers and 13 Jbeta primers. Using immunoSEQ multiplex PCR, the repertoire was profiled, and TCRdb retains in-frame clones only, with some absent. The sample includes about 140,000 clones, around 80% of them seen just once. Sequencing was performed on PBMCs. The receptors come from a woman aged 55-70 years in good health and CMV-seropositive.

V usage is TRBV4-1 and J usage is TRBJ2-7; 10 nucleotides align to TRBD2. The CDR3 sequence is 15 residues long. The germline CDR1 and CDR2 sequences are MGHRA and YSYEKL. The ends lost 2 bases at V and 4 bases at J; junction bases unmatched: 5. CDR3 sequence: CASSQTSGTPYEQYF. CDR3 nucleotide sequence: TGCGCCAGCAGCCAAACTAGCGGGACCCCTTACGAGCAGTACTTC.

A remark on this clone: Other DNA sequences in the sample encode the same CDR3. The chain uses TRBV29-1 and TRBJ1-5; 10 bases agree with TRBD1. CDR1 and CDR2 (germline): SQVTM, ANQGSEA. This CDR3 region has 14 residues. The trim removed 7 bases at V and 2 bases at J, leaving 5 bases unmatched. The CDR3 spells CSAGTGEGNQPQHF. The CDR3 DNA sequence: TGCAGCGCCGGGACAGGGGAGGGCAATCAGCCCCAGCATTTT.

The V call is TRBV27, the J call TRBJ2-1, with 13 positions matching TRBD2. V trimming: 5 bases; J trimming: 0 bases; junction bases outside the gene matches: 4. Germline V CDR1 and CDR2: MNHEY, SMNVEV (reference sequence). The CDR3 loop spans 17 amino acids. CDR3 nucleotides: TGTGCCAGCAGTCCTCGGACTAGCGGGAGCTCCTACAATGAGCAGTTCTTC. The encoded protein is CASSPRTSGSSYNEQFF.

This rearrangement joins TRBV7-6 to TRBJ2-3, with TRBD1 matching 8 bases. V lost 1 base to trimming and J lost 4 bases; unmatched junction nucleotides: 10. The CDR3 extends over 17 amino acids. Germline lookup yields CDR1 SGHVS and CDR2 FNYEAQ. CDR3 sequence reads: CASSLDPRAGGADTQYF. CDR3 in DNA: TGTGCCAGCAGCTTAGATCCCCGCGCAGGGGGCGCAGATACGCAGTATTTT.

The genes are TRBV28 and TRBJ1-2, with D possibly being TRBD1 (6 bases). V gave up 1 base and J gave up 8 bases, with 17 bases separating them. Germline CDR1 and CDR2: MDHEN and SYDVKM. CDR3 length equals 15 residues. The DNA for the CDR3 is TGTGCCAGCAGTTTATTCGGGGGGCTCGTGTCAGGCTACACCTTC. Protein: CASSLFGGLVSGYTF.

V usage is TRBV6-1 and J usage is TRBJ2-1, with 10 nucleotides matching TRBD2. Losses at the gene ends were 6 bases for V and 5 bases for J; bases not matched to a gene: 7. The germline gives CDR1 MNHNS, CDR2 SASEGT. This CDR3 spans 15 amino acids. In DNA, the CDR3 is TGTGCCAGCAGCCTACTAGCGGGGCCAGACAATGAGCAGTTCTTC. Amino acids: CASSLLAGPDNEQFF.

The gene calls are TRBV9 and TRBJ2-1; 10 bases are a match to TRBD2. The germline V gene has CDR1 SGDLS and CDR2 YYNGEE. The V segment lost 3 bases and the J segment 10 bases; nucleotides outside the gene matches: 7. The length of the CDR3 is 14 residues. DNA for the CDR3: TGTGCCAGCAGCGCCGGGACTAGCGCCATGGAGCAGTTCTTC. It encodes CASSAGTSAMEQFF.

The chain is built from TRBV6-1 and TRBJ2-1; the match to TRBD1 covers 8 bases. The CDR3 length is 14 residues. V was clipped by 7 bases and J by 3 bases; unmatched bases: 5. Per germline, CDR1 MNHNS and CDR2 SASEGT. The CDR3: CASILGQGYNEQFF. The DNA for the CDR3 is TGTGCCAGCATCCTAGGACAGGGCTACAATGAGCAGTTCTTC.

The rearrangement joins TRBV11-2 to TRBJ2-6; D unresolved. The CDR3 has 14 residues. Germline lookup yields CDR1 SGHAT and CDR2 FQNNGV. V dropped 6 bases and J dropped 0 bases, with 6 bases sitting between them. In DNA, the CDR3 is TGTGCCAGCAGTCAGGTCTCTGGGGCCAACGTCCTGACTTTC. Protein product: CASSQVSGANVLTF.